The source of this T cell receptor beta chain is a study of control samples from healthy donors and cancer patients. Using immunoSEQ multiplex PCR, the repertoire was profiled, and TCRdb retains in-frame clones only, with some absent. The data show some 160,000 clones, with about 93% seen just once and 0.55% to 0.7% held by the top ten. Trimming removed 4 bases from V and 7 bases from J, with 23 bases in between. The CDR3 length is 17 residues. Germline lookup yields CDR1 MGHRA and CDR2 YSYEKL. This receptor was taken from a woman aged 25-40 years in good health. Sequenced: blood. J is TRBJ2-4 and V is TRBV4-1; a possible D gene is TRBD1 (6 bases). In DNA, the CDR3 is TGCGCCAGCAGCCCACCCCTGAGGGCTGGACAGTATAACATTCAGTACTTC. It translates to CASSPPLRAGQYNIQYF.